Below, 25 T cell receptor beta chains from the same sample are listed, as sequenced in a study of T-cell reconstitution after alpha-beta-depleted transplantation in children. The library targeted TCRbeta and was prepared with unique molecular identifiers. Each CDR3 protein gets one entry after TCRdb re-called the PCR reads with MiXCR. The sample lists over 100,000 distinct CDR3 sequences; 4.5% to 7.5% were seen once. The input for sequencing was PBMCs, mostly from graft donor cells, taken 60 days after TCRalphabeta/CD19-depleted stem cell transplant. These receptors came from a female patient aged 2-9 years who had a stem cell transplant for Fanconi anemia, so the T cells may come from the graft donor.

This clonotype has a count of ten or more. Here the CDR3 reads CSVVVTGELFF. CDR3 DNA: TGCAGCGTTGTGGTGACCGGGGAGCTGTTTTTT. The chain has TRBV29-1 and TRBJ2-2; D gene ambiguous. CDR1 is SQVTM and CDR2 is ANQGSEA in the germline V gene. V gave up 4 bases and J gave up 5 bases, with 5 bases separating them. There are 11 residues in the CDR3.

This clonotype was observed many times. This chain joins TRBV5-1 and TRBJ2-5; D might be TRBD2 (6 bases). V was clipped by 2 bases and J by 5 bases, with 10 bases between them. The CDR3 totals 13 residues. Germline assignment: CDR1 SGHRS and CDR2 YFSETQ. CDR3 region: CASSFPGEETQYF. DNA for the CDR3: TGCGCCAGCAGCTTTCCGGGGGAGGAGACCCAGTACTTC.

A few counts support this clonotype. CDR3 in DNA: TGCAGTGCTCGCACCCGGACAGCTCATAATTCACCCCTCCACTTT. It codes for CSARTRTAHNSPLHF. This chain connects TRBV20-1 to TRBJ1-6, with D possibly TRBD1 on 6 matching bases. V dropped 5 bases and J dropped 5 bases, with 16 bases sitting between them. This CDR3 comprises 15 residues. The V gene's germline CDR1 is DFQATT and CDR2 SNEGSKA (reference sequence).

This clonotype was recorded at least ten times. V gene TRBV7-2 combines with J gene TRBJ1-2, with TRBD1 identical over 7 bases. The germline V gene encodes CDR1 SGHTA and CDR2 FQGNSA. The V gene end was trimmed by 5 bases and the J gene end by 0 bases; junction bases not matched to a gene: 3. CDR3 size: 14 residues. The CDR3 DNA sequence: TGTGCCAGCAGCCTCGGGACAGCTAACTATGGCTACACCTTC. Amino acid sequence: CASSLGTANYGYTF.

This clonotype was recorded many times. V and J are TRBV11-2 and TRBJ2-5, with D perhaps matching TRBD1 or TRBD2 (6 bases each). V was trimmed by 2 bases and J by 5 bases, leaving 12 bases between them. From germline, CDR1 is SGHAT and CDR2 FQNNGV. The CDR3 loop spans 14 amino acids. The CDR3 loop is CASSLLGGPETQYF. Written as DNA, the CDR3 is TGTGCCAGCAGCTTATTGGGGGGCCCGGAGACCCAGTACTTC.

This clonotype came up many times. V and J are TRBV20-1 and TRBJ2-5, with TRBD2 matching over 8 bases. This CDR3 has 12 amino acids. The V gene end was trimmed by 2 bases and the J gene end by 4 bases; junction bases not matched to a gene: 0. Germline CDR1 DFQATT, CDR2 SNEGSKA (reference sequence). The CDR3 DNA reads as TGCAGTGCTAGACTAGCGGGAGAGACCCAGTACTTC. It encodes CSARLAGETQYF.

This clonotype has just a few counts. This rearrangement joins TRBV3-1 to TRBJ2-2; the D is unclear. Deletions cut 5 bases from V and 7 bases from J, with 8 bases between. This CDR3 is built from 12 residues. Looked up from germline, CDR1 is LGHDT and CDR2 is YNNKEL (reference sequence). CDR3 nucleotides: TGTGCCAGCAGCGTAGGTAGCGGGGAGCTGTTTTTT. It encodes CASSVGSGELFF.

This clonotype was detected ten times or more. V is TRBV6-1 and J is TRBJ1-2; D is unclear. Trimming left V 6 bases short and J 5 bases short, with 13 bases between. CDR1 and CDR2 from the germline V gene are MNHNS and SASEGT. This CDR3 has 13 residues. CDR3 amino acids: CASRPGVGYGYTF. The CDR3 coding sequence is TGTGCCAGCAGGCCCGGGGTCGGGTATGGCTACACCTTC.

This clonotype was recorded at least ten times. The chain is built from TRBV12-3 or TRBV12-4 and TRBJ2-6; D possibly corresponds to TRBD2 (6 bases). The CDR3 contains 15 residues. Deletions cut 7 bases from V and 2 bases from J, with 12 bases between. The CDR3 loop reads CASKVRLAGANVLTF. Here the CDR3 DNA reads TGTGCCAGCAAGGTCCGACTAGCTGGGGCCAACGTCCTGACTTTC.

This clonotype is categorized as medium-sized (0.01 to 0.1%). The gene calls are TRBV5-6 and TRBJ2-2; 8 nucleotides align to TRBD1. V lost 2 bases to trimming and J lost 4 bases; unmatched junction nucleotides: 4. Looked up from germline, CDR1 is SGHDT and CDR2 is YYEEEE. The CDR3 totals 15 residues. CDR3 nucleotides: TGTGCCAGCAGCTTTCGGACAGGGCGCACCGGGGAGCTGTTTTTT. Protein product: CASSFRTGRTGELFF.

This clonotype has more than one count but fewer than ten. The chain combines TRBV20-1 with TRBJ1-4, with no clear D. The V and J ends lost 6 bases and 0 bases respectively, with 17 bases between them. CDR3 size: 16 residues. Germline-derived CDR1 and CDR2 are DFQATT and SNEGSKA (reference sequence). CDR3 coding DNA: TGCAGTGCATCCCGGCAGCTCCTTGCAACTAATGAAAAACTGTTTTTT. Protein product: CSASRQLLATNEKLFF.

The table lists this clonotype with a few counts. This chain connects TRBV15 to TRBJ2-2; 13 bases agree with TRBD2. V lost 0 bases to trimming and J lost 7 bases; unmatched junction nucleotides: 2. This CDR3 spans 16 amino acids. CDR1 LNHNV and CDR2 YYDKDF come from the germline V gene (reference sequence). In nucleotides, the CDR3 is TGTGCCACCAGCAGAGATCGACTAGCGGGAGGCGGGGAGCTGTTTTTT. Translated, it gives CATSRDRLAGGGELFF.

This clonotype was counted many times. The chain has TRBV5-1 and TRBJ1-1, with D possibly TRBD1 on 6 matching bases. V was pared by 1 base and J by 1 base, with 8 bases between. The CDR3 contains 14 residues. CDR1 SGHRS and CDR2 YFSETQ come from the germline V gene. This chain's CDR3 is CASSLWGQNTEAFF. CDR3 DNA: TGCGCCAGCAGCTTGTGGGGGCAGAACACTGAAGCTTTCTTT.

At least ten counts were recorded for this clonotype. The chain joins TRBV9 to TRBJ2-1; D may be TRBD2 (5 bases). This CDR3 spans 16 amino acids. V gave up 3 bases and J gave up 4 bases, with 17 bases separating them. CDR1 and CDR2 from the germline V gene are SGDLS and YYNGEE. CDR3 bases: TGTGCCAGCAGCGCTTCCCAGCGGTTACCTTACAATGAGCAGTTCTTC. Amino acid sequence: CASSASQRLPYNEQFF.

This clonotype appeared many times. V and J are TRBV20-1 and TRBJ2-3, with D possibly being TRBD2 (5 bases). Germline CDR1 is DFQATT and CDR2 is SNEGSKA (reference sequence). The V gene lost 0 bases and the J gene lost 1 base, with 11 bases spanning the gap. CDR3 length: 15 residues. CDR3 in DNA: TGCAGTGCTAGAGATCCGGGGAAGGGCACAGATACGCAGTATTTT. Amino acid sequence: CSARDPGKGTDTQYF.

This clonotype was picked up a small number of times. This chain joins TRBV2 and TRBJ1-5, with D uncertain. From germline, CDR1 is SNHLY and CDR2 FYNNEI. Trimming pared 5 bases from V and 7 bases from J, leaving 24 bases between. The length of the CDR3 is 17 residues. CDR3 nucleotides: TGTGCCAGCAGTTACCAACCGGTAGGCCTTATGAACCAGCCCCAGCATTTT. Amino acids: CASSYQPVGLMNQPQHF.

In its sample, this clonotype was seen many times. This chain links TRBV12-3 or TRBV12-4 with TRBJ1-6, with D perhaps TRBD1 (5 bases). V lost 2 bases and J lost 10, with 9 bases in between. The CDR3 is 13 amino acids. The CDR3 reads CASSLQGRSPLHF. CDR3 coding DNA: TGTGCCAGCAGTTTACAGGGAAGATCACCCCTCCACTTT.

This clonotype was observed a handful of times. This CDR3 reads CASSPDRAEQYF. The DNA for the CDR3 is TGTGCCAGCAGCCCGGACAGGGCCGAGCAGTACTTC. This chain uses TRBV7-9 with TRBJ2-7; 8 bases align to TRBD1. The V gene end was trimmed by 5 bases and the J gene end by 6 bases; junction bases not matched to a gene: 3. The CDR3 has 12 amino acids. Germline V gene sequence: CDR1 SEHNR, CDR2 FQNEAQ (reference sequence).

The chain recombines TRBV5-1 with TRBJ2-1; 13 nucleotides match TRBD2. Germline V gives CDR1 SGHRS, CDR2 YFSETQ. CDR3 size: 18 residues. J gave up 5 bases and V 0 bases, and 8 bases lay outside the gene matches. The CDR3 spells CASSLVMRLAGGDNEQFF. In DNA form, the CDR3 reads TGCGCCAGCAGCTTGGTGATGAGACTAGCGGGAGGTGACAATGAGCAGTTCTTC. The full variable domain, its missing parts supplied by reference TRBV5-1 and TRBJ2-1, is KAGVTQTPRYLIKTRGQQVTLSCSPISGHRSVSWYQQTPGQGLQFLFEYFSETQRNKGNFPGRFSGRQFSNSRSEMNVSTLELGDSALYLCASSLVMRLAGGDNEQFFGPGTRLTVL.

This clonotype appeared many times. The chain carries TRBV20-1 and TRBJ2-3; D is possibly TRBD1 (5 bases). The CDR3 has 15 residues. V was pared by 3 bases and J by 1 base, with 14 bases between. Germline values: CDR1 DFQATT, CDR2 SNEGSKA (reference sequence). The CDR3 region has the DNA TGCAGTGCTAGCGGGCTACAGGCTGGCACAGATACGCAGTATTTT. It codes for CSASGLQAGTDTQYF.

The sample holds many counts of this clonotype. The chain employs TRBV6-4 and TRBJ2-1, with TRBD2 identical over 9 bases. Germline CDR1 is MRHNA and CDR2 is SNTAGT. This CDR3 region has 14 residues. V lost 4 bases and J lost 9; bases outside the gene matches: 7. For the CDR3, the DNA is TGTGCCAGCAGTGTAGCGGGAGAAATGAGTGAGCAGTTCTTC. Amino acids: CASSVAGEMSEQFF.

This clonotype came up a few times. The CDR3 protein is CASSPTTSGSRAQFF. Here the CDR3 DNA reads TGTGCCAGCTCACCGACGACTAGCGGGAGCAGGGCACAGTTCTTC. V is TRBV18 and J is TRBJ2-1; TRBD2 matches at 12 bases. The CDR3 totals 15 residues. With 3 bases clipped from V and 13 bases from J, the junction kept 10 bases outside the gene matches. Germline V gene sequence: CDR1 KGHSH, CDR2 LQKENI.

This clonotype was recorded at least ten times. The rearrangement uses TRBV20-1 and TRBJ1-1; the D gene is possibly TRBD1 (6 bases). V was trimmed by 3 bases and J by 0 bases, leaving 14 bases between them. CDR1 and CDR2 from the germline V gene are DFQATT and SNEGSKA (reference sequence). The CDR3 is 15 residues long. CDR3 loop: CSASIQGPMNTEAFF. CDR3 nucleotides: TGCAGTGCTAGCATACAGGGCCCCATGAACACTGAAGCTTTCTTT.

Ten or more counts support this clonotype. This chain links TRBV28 with TRBJ1-3; D gene uncertain. This CDR3 comprises 15 residues. V dropped 7 bases and J dropped 0 bases, with 13 bases sitting between them. CDR1 and CDR2 (germline): MDHEN, SYDVKM. The CDR3 spells CASMWGQLSGNTIYF. The CDR3 DNA reads as TGTGCCAGCATGTGGGGTCAGCTCTCTGGAAACACCATATATTTT.

There are a few counts of this clonotype. This rearrangement joins TRBV5-5 to TRBJ1-1; D gene uncertain. V gave up 3 bases and J gave up 7 bases, with 28 bases separating them. CDR3 length equals 18 residues. Germline V lookup: CDR1 SGHKS, CDR2 YYEKEE (reference sequence). Here the CDR3 reads CASSSYGGLRSPSFEAFF. The CDR3 DNA is TGTGCCAGCAGCTCGTACGGTGGTTTGCGAAGCCCCAGCTTTGAAGCTTTCTTT.